This T cell receptor beta chain was sequenced during a study of cytomegalovirus exposure and HLA in healthy donors. Findings and limits, study-wide: As immune exposure information, only CMV serostatus was available.

This CDR3 has 14 residues. Per the germline V gene, CDR1 is GTSNPN and CDR2 is SVGIG (reference sequence). V lost 2 bases and J lost 5; bases outside the gene matches: 7. Notes on this clone: What it binds is not known.

PCR used 60 Vbeta primers and 13 Jbeta primers. The repertoire was sequenced with immunoSEQ multiplex PCR; TCRdb's copy has only in-frame clones and lacks some. Altogether just over 200,000 clones are present, approximately 78% being singletons, with the ten largest covering 2.5% to 3.5%. Samples came from healthy bone marrow donors. The TCR originated in a middle-aged woman in good health and CMV-seronegative. This rearrangement joins TRBV30 to TRBJ2-7; 9 positions agree with TRBD2. Sample: PBMCs. DNA for the CDR3: TGTGCCTGGAGTACAGGACTAGCGATCGACGAGCAGTACTTC. It specifies CAWSTGLAIDEQYF.